The rows below give T cell receptor beta chains drawn from one sample of a study of T cell responses to AZD1222 COVID-19 vaccine. Clones were sequenced by immunoSEQ multiplex PCR, and TCRdb holds only the in-frame ones, with some missing. The sample shows fewer than 150,000 clones, just over 90% of them seen only once. The sequences come from peripheral blood, collected on day 0 of AZD1222 vaccination. The receptors derive from an adult in good health. Both conserved end residues are part of each CDR3. D genes are given only for firm matches.

d_call: TRBD2; v_call: TRBV30; j_call: TRBJ2-3; cdr3_aa: CAWSRLAGKADTQYF
d_call: TRBD2; v_call: TRBV6-4; j_call: TRBJ2-5; cdr3_aa: CASSLTSGGQETQYF
d_call: NA; v_call: TRBV7-2; j_call: TRBJ1-5; cdr3_aa: CASSLVGATSDF
d_call: TRBD2; v_call: TRBV24-1; j_call: TRBJ2-5; cdr3_aa: CATSDPTAGSQETQYF
d_call: TRBD2; v_call: TRBV3-1/TRBV3-2; j_call: TRBJ2-5; cdr3_aa: CASSPGVAGGQETQYF
d_call: NA; v_call: TRBV11-3; j_call: TRBJ2-2; cdr3_aa: CASNRGRTSNTGELFF
d_call: TRBD2; v_call: TRBV12-3/TRBV12-4; j_call: TRBJ2-7; cdr3_aa: CASSFRRGVEQYF
d_call: TRBD1; v_call: TRBV11-2; j_call: TRBJ1-3; cdr3_aa: CASSLNKGAPGNTIYF
d_call: TRBD1; v_call: TRBV19; j_call: TRBJ1-5; cdr3_aa: CASSISTGTSDQPQHF
d_call: NA; v_call: TRBV3-1/TRBV3-2; j_call: TRBJ2-4; cdr3_aa: CASSQDRRAGLKNIQYF
d_call: NA; v_call: TRBV12-3/TRBV12-4; j_call: TRBJ2-5; cdr3_aa: CASRAGVRETQYF
d_call: NA; v_call: TRBV6-1; j_call: TRBJ2-3; cdr3_aa: CASSEAIAGTDTQYF
d_call: NA; v_call: TRBV11-2; j_call: TRBJ1-6; cdr3_aa: CASSLEERSPLHF
d_call: NA; v_call: TRBV4-1; j_call: TRBJ2-5; cdr3_aa: CASSQDRGGGETQYF
d_call: NA; v_call: TRBV12-5; j_call: TRBJ1-1; cdr3_aa: CASGLVETPNF
d_call: TRBD1; v_call: TRBV24-1; j_call: TRBJ1-1; cdr3_aa: CATMGQGFAEAFF
d_call: TRBD2; v_call: TRBV6-5; j_call: TRBJ2-1; cdr3_aa: CAIRTSRTTPEQFF